The present T cell receptor (beta chain) was sequenced within a study of blood T cell repertoires in COVID-19. TCRdb's table, derived via immunoSEQ multiplex PCR, lists solely in-frame clones and lacks some. Seen here are 110,000 to 150,000 clones, nearly 90% observed once, and the top ten hold about 1.7%. V was cut by 1 base and J by 1 base, with 12 bases left in between. Germline CDR1 reads SNHLY; CDR2 reads FYNNEI. The CDR3 consists of 16 residues. The V call is TRBV2, the J call TRBJ2-3, with D perhaps TRBD2 (5 bases). The TCR comes from a man in his 70s with acute or convalescent COVID-19. Sequenced material: peripheral blood. The CDR3 nucleotides read TGTGCCAGCAGTGAAGGGACTGGATTACGCACAGATACGCAGTATTTT. Protein: CASSEGTGLRTDTQYF.